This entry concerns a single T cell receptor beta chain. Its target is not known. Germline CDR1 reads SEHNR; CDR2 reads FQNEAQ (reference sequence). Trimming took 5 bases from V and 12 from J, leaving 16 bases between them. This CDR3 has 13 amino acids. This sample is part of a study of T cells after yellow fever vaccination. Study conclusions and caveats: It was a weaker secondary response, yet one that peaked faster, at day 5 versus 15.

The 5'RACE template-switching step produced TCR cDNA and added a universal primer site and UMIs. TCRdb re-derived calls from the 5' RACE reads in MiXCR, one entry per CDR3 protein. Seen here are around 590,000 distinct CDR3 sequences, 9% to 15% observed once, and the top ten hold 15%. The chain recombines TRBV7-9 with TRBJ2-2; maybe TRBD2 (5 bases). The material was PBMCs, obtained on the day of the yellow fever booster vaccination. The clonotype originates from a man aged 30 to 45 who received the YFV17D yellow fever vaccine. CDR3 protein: CASSRVAGVQLFF. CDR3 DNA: TGTGCCAGCAGCCGGGTCGCCGGGGTTCAGCTGTTTTTT.